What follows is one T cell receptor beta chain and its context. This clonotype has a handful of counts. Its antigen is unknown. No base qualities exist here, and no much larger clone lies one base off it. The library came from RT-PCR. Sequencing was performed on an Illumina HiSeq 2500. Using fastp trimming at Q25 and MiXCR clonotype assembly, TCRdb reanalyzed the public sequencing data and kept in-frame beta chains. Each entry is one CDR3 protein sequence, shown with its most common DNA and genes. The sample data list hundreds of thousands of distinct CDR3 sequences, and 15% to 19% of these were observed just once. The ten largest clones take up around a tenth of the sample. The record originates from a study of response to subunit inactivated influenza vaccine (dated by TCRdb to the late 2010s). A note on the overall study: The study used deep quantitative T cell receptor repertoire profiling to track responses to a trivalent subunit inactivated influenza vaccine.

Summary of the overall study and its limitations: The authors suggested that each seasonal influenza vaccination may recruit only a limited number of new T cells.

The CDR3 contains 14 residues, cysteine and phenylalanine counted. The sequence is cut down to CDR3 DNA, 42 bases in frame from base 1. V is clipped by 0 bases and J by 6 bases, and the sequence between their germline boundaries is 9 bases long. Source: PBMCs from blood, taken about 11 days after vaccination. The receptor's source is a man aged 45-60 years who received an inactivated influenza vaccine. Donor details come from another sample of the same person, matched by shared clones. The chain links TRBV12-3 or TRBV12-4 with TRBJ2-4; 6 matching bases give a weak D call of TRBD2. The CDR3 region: CASSLAGSGNIQYF. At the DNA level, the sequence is TGTGCCAGCAGTTTAGCGGGTAGCGGAAACATTCAGTACTTC.